This TCR beta chain was found in a study of early T cells in non-severe SARS-CoV-2 infection. MiXCR, applied by TCRdb to the 5' RACE reads, yields one record per CDR3 protein. There are tens of thousands of distinct CDR3 sequences in the sample; under 15% occur only once, and approximately 4.8% lies in the top ten. There are many counts of this clonotype. The germline CDR1 and CDR2 sequences are LGHNA and YSLEER. The CDR3 is 15 residues long. Trimming at V came to 0 bases and at J to 4 bases, leaving 0 bases not matched to a gene. What was sequenced was whole blood. This chain connects TRBV4-3 to TRBJ2-1, with 10 bases that match TRBD2. The receptor was derived from an adult who was a healthcare worker with PCR-confirmed SARS-CoV-2 infection or an uninfected control (not recorded which). In DNA, the CDR3 is TGCGCCAGCAGCCAAGAAGCGGGGGGGTACAATGAGCAGTTCTTC. Protein sequence: CASSQEAGGYNEQFF.